The 4 T cell receptor gamma chains given below trace back to one sample, sequenced in a study of fetal and pediatric gammadelta thymocytes. TCRdb re-called the reads with CATT. The profile shows around 550 gamma-chain clones, around 1.3% of them singletons. The specimen sequenced was Vgamma9Vdelta2 gamma-delta T cells from the thymus. Described subset: sorted CD3+gammadeltaTCR+Vgamma9+Vdelta2+ thymocytes. The receptor source for this set is a child who underwent cardiac surgery and was recorded as healthy.

In this sample, this clone is large. Other nucleotide sequences in the sample specify the same CDR3. The chain joins TRGV9 to TRGJ1 or TRGJ2. V shed 0 bases and J 11 bases; nucleotides not matched to a gene: 7. Per germline, CDR1 GITISATS and CDR2 ISYDGTV (reference sequence). The length of the CDR3 is 12 residues. The CDR3 loop reads CALWEVLVEKLF. Written as DNA, the CDR3 is TGTGCCTTGTGGGAGGTGCTTGTCGAGAAACTCTTT.

This clone is termed large. The rearrangement uses TRGV4 and TRGJP1. The germline V gene has CDR1 EGSTGY and CDR2 YDSYTSSV. The CDR3 extends over 15 amino acids. With V trimmed by 0 bases and J by 2 bases, 3 bases remained unmatched. CDR3 loop: CATWDGRTTGWFKIF. CDR3 DNA: TGTGCCACCTGGGATGGGCGAACCACTGGTTGGTTCAAGATATTT.

This clone appeared a few times. The rearrangement uses TRGV4 and TRGJ1 or TRGJ2. The junction had 6 bases not matched to a gene; V was cut back by 0 bases and J by 7 bases. The V gene's germline CDR1 is EGSTGY and CDR2 YDSYTSSV. The CDR3 covers 13 residues. CDR3 sequence (DNA): TGTGCCACCTGGGATGGGCCGGGCTATAAGAAACTCTTT. Residues: CATWDGPGYKKLF.

There are a few counts of this clone. A much larger clonotype is one base distant, so this may be a read error. J is TRGJ1 or TRGJ2 and V is TRGV9. The CDR3 length is 15 residues. Germline V gene lookup returns CDR1 GITISATS and CDR2 ISYDGTV (reference sequence). CDR3 residues: CALGEVRLRYYKKLF. The CDR3 DNA follows: TGTGCCTTGGGGGAGGTGCGGTTACGTTATTATAAGAAACTCTTT.